The 2 T cell receptor beta chains below come from one sample, sequenced in a study of patients and donors after allogeneic stem cell transplantation. TCRdb ran MiXCR on the RT-PCR reads and lists one entry per CDR3 protein. The sample has about a million distinct CDR3 sequences, more than 15% seen once. Material: blood, either unsorted or a sorted T cell fraction (not recorded which). Source of these receptors: a human donor who was either an allogeneic HSCT recipient or a stem cell or donor lymphocyte infusion donor (not recorded which). It is not recorded whose cells these are; they may come from a transplant donor.

The genes are TRBV27 and TRBJ1-1, with D hard to call. V lost 9 bases to trimming and J lost 3 bases, with 14 bases between them. Germline V CDR1 and CDR2: MNHEY, SMNVEV (reference sequence). The CDR3 has 13 amino acids. The CDR3 nucleotides are TGTGCCAGTAAGCAAAGGACCTACACTGAAGCTTTCTTT. Translating it yields CASKQRTYTEAFF.

This clonotype was seen only a few times. An end of the junction differs from the germline gene, which may be a read error. V is TRBV3-1 and J is TRBJ2-7; D gene uncertain. There are 14 residues in the CDR3. Germline loops: CDR1 LGHDT, CDR2 YNNKEL (reference sequence). CDR3 DNA: TGTGCCAGCAGTCAAGATCTCTCGACCTACGAGCAGTACTTC. The encoded protein is CASSQDLSTYEQYF.